The T cell receptor delta chain described here comes from a study of γδ T cells in repeated Plasmodium falciparum infection. This clone occurred a few times. This likely came from a read error, as a far larger clone is one base away. Other DNA variants within this sample encode the same CDR3. TCRdb reanalysed the multiplex PCR reads with CATT. The sample lists some 100,000 delta-chain clones, more than 1.4% occurring once. This CDR3 comprises 16 residues. Germline values: CDR1 GEAIGNYY, CDR2 EKD. Vgamma9/Vdelta2+ and Vdelta2-negative gammadelta T cells were flow-sorted from PBMC for bulk sequencing. The specimen was gamma-delta T cells from blood. The clonotype comes from a pool of human donors (malaria-infected and uninfected, not separated). The V and J genes are TRDV2 and TRDJ3, with 10 positions matching TRDD3. TCRdb gives no J gene; it was assigned here by matching the DNA to germline. The CDR3 region is CACDVLGDWDTRQMFF. DNA for the CDR3: TGTGCCTGTGACGTACTGGGGGATTGGGACACCCGGCAGATGTTTTTC.